These 11 T cell receptor beta chains were all obtained from the same sample, sequenced in a study of T cells in tuberculosis (dated by TCRdb to 2016 to 2018). This specimen's time point label, per the study, means: new active TB diagnosis, blood taken before or within 7 days of starting treatment. Libraries came from the immunoSEQ multiplex PCR assay. TCRdb carries this immuneACCESS record with in-frame sequences only. Its versions omit some clonotypes, under half of them owing to an unresolved V gene in the studies checked, with the rest unexplained. For this sample there are about 34,000 clones; over 85% appear just once. The ten largest clonotypes hold about an eighth of the sample. This sample comprised PBMCs, obtained at tuberculosis diagnosis. These receptors were obtained from an adult with tuberculosis.

The chain carries TRBV30 and TRBJ1-2; weak D call: TRBD1 (5 bases). The CDR3 runs to 13 residues. Trimming cost V 3 bases and J 6 bases, with 14 bases left between them. Germline V gene lookup returns CDR1 GTSNPN and CDR2 SVGIG (reference sequence). The CDR3 region is CAWREEGYHGYTF. CDR3 nucleotide sequence: TGTGCCTGGAGGGAGGAGGGGTACCATGGCTACACCTTC.

The gene calls are TRBV5-1 and TRBJ2-3; TRBD2 is a possible D gene (5 bases). The V end lost 4 bases, the J end lost 4 bases, and 10 bases lay between the germline ends. The CDR3 extends over 13 amino acids. Germline CDR1 and CDR2: SGHRS and YFSETQ. CDR3 in DNA: TGCGCCAGCAGCGAGGTCGGGGCAGATACGCAGTATTTT. Translated: CASSEVGADTQYF.

V is TRBV6-1 and J is TRBJ2-6; no reliable D call. CDR3 length: 15 residues. Germline assignment: CDR1 MNHNS and CDR2 SASEGT. V was pared by 3 bases and J by 0 bases, with 6 bases between. CDR3 sequence reads: CASSERDSGANVLTF. Written as DNA, the CDR3 is TGTGCCAGCAGTGAGAGAGACTCTGGGGCCAACGTCCTGACTTTC.

The chain couples TRBV5-1 to TRBJ2-1, with 10 bases identical to TRBD2. V lost 4 bases, J lost 3 bases, and 7 bases stayed unmatched. CDR1 is SGHRS, CDR2 YFSETQ, per germline. The CDR3 is made up of 16 amino acids. The DNA for the CDR3 is TGCGCCAGCAGCGCTGAGCGGGAGGGCCACTACAATGAGCAGTTCTTC. As protein: CASSAEREGHYNEQFF.

This rearrangement joins TRBV5-1 to TRBJ1-2; 10 bases are shared with TRBD1. CDR1 is SGHRS and CDR2 is YFSETQ in the germline V gene. V dropped 4 bases and J dropped 2; count of bases not matched to a gene: 2. This CDR3 comprises 14 residues. The CDR3 nucleotides are TGCGCCAGCAGCCAGGGACAGGGGAACTATGGCTACACCTTC. Its translation: CASSQGQGNYGYTF.

This clone came up once. V gene TRBV7-3 combines with J gene TRBJ1-5; no firm D call. The CDR3 has 16 residues. V gave up 5 bases and J gave up 4 bases, with 18 bases separating them. Germline CDR1 reads SGHTA; CDR2 reads FQGTGA. The CDR3 protein is CASSPSDIADNQPQHF. The CDR3 DNA sequence: TGTGCCAGCAGCCCTTCAGACATCGCCGATAATCAGCCCCAGCATTTT.

J is TRBJ2-5 and V is TRBV18, with D uncertain. This CDR3 comprises 14 residues. Germline V gene sequence: CDR1 KGHSH, CDR2 LQKENI. V was clipped by 0 bases and J by 9 bases, with 14 bases between them. This chain's CDR3 is CASSPPAPSEAQYF. Here the CDR3 DNA reads TGTGCCAGCTCACCACCGGCCCCGAGTGAGGCCCAGTACTTC.

This rearrangement joins TRBV5-4 to TRBJ1-4, with 9 bases matching TRBD1. The CDR3 has 14 residues. V trimming: 1 base; J trimming: 8 bases; junction bases outside the gene matches: 3. CDR1 is SGHNT, CDR2 YYREEE, per germline (reference sequence). The CDR3 loop is CASSLRGTGEKLFF. CDR3 coding DNA: TGTGCCAGCAGCTTGAGGGGGACAGGGGAAAAACTGTTTTTT. The variable domain in full, with the rest retrieved from reference TRBV5-4 and TRBJ1-4, is ETGVTQSPTHLIKTRGQQVTLRCSSQSGHNTVSWYQQALGQGPQFIFQYYREEENGRGNFPPRFSGLQFPNYSSELNVNALELDDSALYLCASSLRGTGEKLFFGSGTQLSVL.

V and J are TRBV5-4 and TRBJ2-7; a possible D gene is TRBD2 (6 bases). CDR3 size: 14 residues. V lost 5 bases and J 2 bases, leaving 14 bases between the germline ends. The germline V gene encodes CDR1 SGHNT and CDR2 YYREEE (reference sequence). CDR3 nucleotides: TGTGCCAGCAGTCGTGGGGGGTCTCCCTACGAGCAGTACTTC. It is translated as CASSRGGSPYEQYF.

V gene TRBV9 combines with J gene TRBJ2-1, with 8 bases that match TRBD2. CDR3 length: 15 residues. The germline CDR1 and CDR2 sequences are SGDLS and YYNGEE. The V gene end was trimmed by 0 bases and the J gene end by 4 bases; junction bases not matched to a gene: 3. The CDR3 is CASSVGSGGYNEQFF. CDR3 in DNA: TGTGCCAGCAGCGTAGGCAGCGGGGGTTACAATGAGCAGTTCTTC.

V gene TRBV7-3 combines with J gene TRBJ2-1; 9 positions agree with TRBD1. The CDR3 consists of 13 residues. J gave up 9 bases and V 4 bases, and 4 bases lay outside the gene matches. CDR1 is SGHTA and CDR2 is FQGTGA in the germline V gene. The CDR3 sequence: CASSSTGGVEQFF. The CDR3 DNA is TGTGCCAGCAGCTCGACAGGGGGTGTTGAGCAGTTCTTC.